The 10 T cell receptor beta chains presented below share a single source sample, sequenced in a study of T cell responses to AZD1222 COVID-19 vaccine. Profiled with immunoSEQ multiplex PCR; TCRdb holds only in-frame clones, not every one. The sample records tens of thousands of clones, more than 65% being singletons. The input for sequencing was peripheral blood, taken on day 0 of MenACWY control vaccination. The receptors were gathered from an adult in good health.

The sample holds a few counts of this clone. V gene TRBV10-1 combines with J gene TRBJ2-7; 7 nucleotides agree with TRBD1. With V trimmed by 5 bases and J by 2 bases, 3 bases remained unmatched. Germline assignment: CDR1 WNHNN and CDR2 SYGVQD (reference sequence). The CDR3 totals 13 residues. The CDR3: CASSPTGTYEQYF. The CDR3 nucleotides are TGCGCCAGCAGTCCGACAGGGACCTACGAGCAGTACTTC.

The chain carries TRBV10-3 and TRBJ2-2, with TRBD1 matching 7 bases. The CDR3 is 16 residues long. Trimming took 3 bases from V and 0 from J; bases not matched to a gene: 4. Germline-derived CDR1 and CDR2 are ENHRY and SYGVKD. CDR3 protein: CAISDRGQTNTGELFF. The CDR3, as DNA: TGTGCCATCAGTGATCGGGGACAGACGAACACCGGGGAGCTGTTTTTT.

J is TRBJ1-2 and V is TRBV7-8; the D gene is possibly TRBD1 (5 bases). V lost 2 bases and J 8 bases, leaving 15 bases between the germline ends. CDR3 length: 14 amino acids. Germline loops: CDR1 SGHVS, CDR2 FQNEAQ. CDR3 in amino acids: CASSLSGGMRGYTF. The CDR3 DNA follows: TGTGCCAGCAGCTTAAGTGGGGGAATGCGCGGCTACACCTTC.

The chain employs TRBV25-1 and TRBJ2-5; D tentatively fits TRBD1 or TRBD2 (6 bases each). This CDR3 is 16 amino acids long. The V and J ends lost 4 bases and 2 bases respectively, with 17 bases between them. CDR1 is MGHDK, CDR2 SYGVNS, per germline. The CDR3 DNA reads TGTGCCAGCAGTGGAAGGGGGGCTGGGGAACAAGAGACCCAGTACTTC. Its translation is CASSGRGAGEQETQYF.

The chain has TRBV9 and TRBJ2-5; 8 bases fit TRBD1. Trimming removed 7 bases from V and 5 bases from J; junction bases left unmatched: 10. This CDR3 is built from 14 residues. The germline CDR1 and CDR2 sequences are SGDLS and YYNGEE. Written as DNA, the CDR3 is TGTGCCAGCGGCGGGCAGGGGGCCAGGGAGACCCAGTACTTC. Its protein is CASGGQGARETQYF. Variable domain in full (rest from reference TRBV9 and TRBJ2-5): DSGVTQTPKHLITATGQRVTLRCSPRSGDLSVYWYQQSLDQGLQFLIQYYNGEERAKGNILERFSAQQFPDLHSELNLSSLELGDSALYFCASGGQGARETQYFGPGTRLLVL.

The rearrangement links TRBV6-5 to TRBJ1-2, with unresolved D. CDR1 is MNHEY, CDR2 SVGAGI, per germline. V was shortened by 7 bases and J by 1 base, with 16 bases between the two germline ends. The CDR3 contains 15 residues. The CDR3 coding sequence is TGTGCCAGCAATCCGGGCCAACCGCTTAACTATGGCTACACCTTC. The encoded protein is CASNPGQPLNYGYTF.

The sample holds one count of this clone. The chain carries TRBV19 and TRBJ2-1; TRBD1 matches at 12 bases. Germline assignment: CDR1 LNHDA and CDR2 SQIVND (reference sequence). The junction had 4 bases not matched to a gene; V was cut back by 7 bases and J by 6 bases. The CDR3 totals 14 residues. CDR3 sequence (DNA): TGTGCCAGTACCCGGGACAGGGGGCCCAATGAGCAGTTCTTC. Amino acid sequence: CASTRDRGPNEQFF.

The chain couples TRBV19 to TRBJ1-1; 10 positions agree with TRBD1. Germline V CDR1 and CDR2: LNHDA, SQIVND (reference sequence). CDR3 length: 13 amino acids. V lost 5 bases to trimming and J lost 4 bases; unmatched junction nucleotides: 1. Written as DNA, the CDR3 is TGTGCCAGTAGTCGGACAGGGGGCACTGAAGCTTTCTTT. This gives the protein CASSRTGGTEAFF.

The genes are TRBV11-2 and TRBJ2-7, with 9 positions matching TRBD2. Looked up from germline, CDR1 is SGHAT and CDR2 is FQNNGV. The CDR3 has 16 amino acids. The V segment lost 1 base and the J segment 2 bases; nucleotides outside the gene matches: 6. As DNA, the CDR3 is TGTGCCAGCAGCTTAGCCTCGGCTAGCGGGACCTACGAGCAGTACTTC. Encoded protein: CASSLASASGTYEQYF.

V gene TRBV19 combines with J gene TRBJ2-1; D possibly corresponds to TRBD2 (6 bases). Germline V gene data show CDR1 as LNHDA and CDR2 as SQIVND (reference sequence). V was pared by 4 bases and J by 4 bases, with 11 bases between. The CDR3 consists of 14 residues. CDR3: CASSTSADYNEQFF. The CDR3 bases are TGTGCCAGTAGTACTAGCGCAGATTACAATGAGCAGTTCTTC.